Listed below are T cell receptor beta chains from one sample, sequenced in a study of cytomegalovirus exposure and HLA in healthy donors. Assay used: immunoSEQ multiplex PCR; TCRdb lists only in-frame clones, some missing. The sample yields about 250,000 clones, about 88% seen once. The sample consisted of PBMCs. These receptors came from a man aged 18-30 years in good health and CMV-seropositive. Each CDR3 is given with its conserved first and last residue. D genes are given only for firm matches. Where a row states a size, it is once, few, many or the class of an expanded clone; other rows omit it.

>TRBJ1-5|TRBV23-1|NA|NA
TGCGCCAGATTCGGACGGATTAGCAATCAGCCCCAGCATTTT
CARFGRISNQPQHF
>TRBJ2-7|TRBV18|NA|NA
TGTGCCAGCTCACCGGAAAATTACTACGAGCAGTACTTC
CASSPENYYEQYF
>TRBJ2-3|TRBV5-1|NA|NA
TGCGCCAGCAGCTTGGCGATTTCCGATACGCAGTATTTT
CASSLAISDTQYF
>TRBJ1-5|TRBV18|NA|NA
TGTGCCAGCTCATATTACAGAGATGATCAGCCCCAGCATTTT
CASSYYRDDQPQHF
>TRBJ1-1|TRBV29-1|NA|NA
TGCAGCGCCCTGAGGGGGTTCGACACTGAAGCTTTCTTT
CSALRGFDTEAFF
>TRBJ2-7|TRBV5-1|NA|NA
TGCGCCAGCAGCTTGAATCAGGGCCTACGGGAGCAGTACTTC
CASSLNQGLREQYF
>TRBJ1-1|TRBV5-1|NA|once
TGCGCCAGCAGCTTGTCCCCCAGTACCATGAACACTGAAGCTTTCTTT
CASSLSPSTMNTEAFF
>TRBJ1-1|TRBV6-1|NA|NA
TGTGCCAGCAAACAGGTTTACACTGAAGCTTTCTTT
CASKQVYTEAFF
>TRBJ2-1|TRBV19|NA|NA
TGTGCCAGTAGGGCAGGCGCCAATGAGCAGTTCTTC
CASRAGANEQFF
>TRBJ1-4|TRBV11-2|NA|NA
TGTGCCAGCAGCTTCACGAGGACTCTAGAAGAAAAACTGTTTTTT
CASSFTRTLEEKLFF
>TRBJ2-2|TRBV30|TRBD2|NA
TGTGCCTGGAGTGCCCCTCTAGCGGGACGATCGGGGCAGGGCGGGGAGCTGTTTTTT
CAWSAPLAGRSGQGGELFF
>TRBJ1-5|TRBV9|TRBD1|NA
TGTGCCAGCAGCGTAGAGGACAGGGGTGGGGGGCCCCAGCATTTT
CASSVEDRGGGPQHF
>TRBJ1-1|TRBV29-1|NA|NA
TGCAGCGGACGAACCCTGGTAGGAACTGAAGCTTTCTTT
CSGRTLVGTEAFF
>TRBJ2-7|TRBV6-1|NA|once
TGTGCCAGCAGTGAAGAAGGACCCTCAGTTGGCGAGCAGTACTTC
CASSEEGPSVGEQYF
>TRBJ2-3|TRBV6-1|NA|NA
TGTGCCAGCAGTGAATTCGTTGGGGATACGCAGTATTTT
CASSEFVGDTQYF
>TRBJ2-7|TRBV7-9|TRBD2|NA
TGTGCCAGCAGCCCATATTGGACTAGCGGATCCTTACGGGAGCAGTACTTC
CASSPYWTSGSLREQYF